The sequence of this T cell receptor (beta chain) was determined in a study of beta chain features in type 1 diabetes. The V end was cut by 2 bases, the J end by 7 bases, with 3 bases between. There are 11 residues in the CDR3. Per germline, CDR1 MDHEN and CDR2 SYDVKM. The sequenced template was cDNA made from the entire isolated RNA. Average reads for naive, central memory and regulatory T cell samples were around 4 million. Clones were sequenced by immunoSEQ multiplex PCR, and TCRdb holds only the in-frame ones, with some missing. The repertoire includes 150,000 or so clones, around 63% of them detected once, and roughly 0.092% sits in the top ten. Study-wide points: TCRB CDR3 length was moderately but significantly reduced in all four CD4+ subsets of Type 1 diabetes patients. A PCR bias possibly favoring shorter templates would apply equally to patients and controls.

Only a few counts were recorded for this clone. What it binds is unknown. Averaging about 116 mL, one heparinised blood draw came from each individual donor. Via CD45RO/CCR7/CD25/CD127/CD95/CD27, cells of the CD4+ naive, central memory, regulatory and stem cell-like memory subsets were sorted. V and J are TRBV28 and TRBJ2-1; D gene unclear. This clonotype was obtained from a young man with type 1 diabetes. Sequencing was carried out using naive CD4+ T cells from blood. The CDR3: CASSLRNEQFF. The CDR3 DNA reads TGTGCCAGCAGTTTACGGAATGAGCAGTTCTTC.